The 28 T cell receptor beta chains in this list originate from one sample, sequenced in a study of shared clonotypes between healthy human individuals (dated by TCRdb to the early 2020s). Receptor libraries were prepared by the immunoSEQ multiplex PCR assay. TCRdb obtained this table from immuneACCESS and retained in-frame rearrangements with V and J assigned. These tables miss some clones; where compared with another copy, unresolved V genes account for less than half of the shortfall, and the remainder is unexplained. For this sample there are over a million clones; about 96% appear just once. The biggest ten clones account for approximately 1.1% of the sample. Sequenced: naive CD4+ T cells sorted from blood. Explained via the paper, the cell subset or site label denotes: CD45RA+ positively selected. These TCRs come from a man aged 30-40 years in good health.

The J gene is TRBJ2-7, the V gene TRBV9; 11 bases fit TRBD2. CDR3 length equals 17 residues. V lost 0 bases to trimming and J lost 6 bases; unmatched junction nucleotides: 11. Germline loops: CDR1 SGDLS, CDR2 YYNGEE. The DNA of the CDR3 is TGTGCCAGCAGCGTAGGACTAGCGGGACCTGAAGGGGGCGAGCAGTACTTC. The encoded protein is CASSVGLAGPEGGEQYF.

The chain recombines TRBV14 with TRBJ2-5; D remains unclear. This CDR3 comprises 14 residues. Germline V gives CDR1 SGHDN, CDR2 FVKESK. The V end lost 4 bases, the J end lost 4 bases, and 13 bases lay between the germline ends. Written as DNA, the CDR3 is TGTGCCAGCAGCCCAATCGGAAGGAGAGAGACCCAGTACTTC. Translation: CASSPIGRRETQYF.

J is TRBJ1-2 and V is TRBV5-1, with D hard to call. The CDR3 runs 14 residues. V was trimmed by 0 bases and J by 8 bases, leaving 14 bases between them. Germline values: CDR1 SGHRS, CDR2 YFSETQ. The CDR3 DNA sequence: TGCGCCAGCAGCTTGGGAGCCGAGCGCGGAGGCTACACCTTC. This sequence encodes CASSLGAERGGYTF.

The chain uses TRBV5-4 and TRBJ1-1; no firm D call. The ends were cut back, 0 bases at V and 6 bases at J, with 15 bases in the middle. This CDR3 is built from 15 residues. Germline V gene data show CDR1 as SGHNT and CDR2 as YYREEE (reference sequence). Written as DNA, the CDR3 is TGTGCCAGCAGCTTGGGGTCCAGTCCCACGGCTGAAGCTTTCTTT. It is translated as CASSLGSSPTAEAFF.

The gene calls are TRBV30 and TRBJ2-1; D gene unclear. The V end was cut by 2 bases, the J end by 3 bases, with 8 bases between. CDR1 and CDR2 (germline): GTSNPN, SVGIG (reference sequence). The CDR3 contains 13 residues. The CDR3 spells CAWSRAHYNEQFF. The CDR3 region has the DNA TGTGCCTGGAGTAGAGCCCACTACAATGAGCAGTTCTTC.

The chain links TRBV4-3 to TRBJ2-3, with 10 positions matching TRBD2. The CDR3 consists of 17 residues. The germline V gene encodes CDR1 LGHNA and CDR2 YSLEER. The J segment lost 2 bases and the V segment lost 1 base, leaving 6 bases of the junction unmatched. CDR3: CASSQGGLADITDTQYF. CDR3 DNA sequence: TGCGCCAGCAGCCAAGGAGGACTAGCGGACATCACAGATACGCAGTATTTT.

With regard to this clone: The germline gene is not matched at one end of the junction; a read error may be the cause. V is TRBV9 and J is TRBJ2-1; no firm D call. Per the germline V gene, CDR1 is SGDLS and CDR2 is YYNGEE. The CDR3 is 15 amino acids. DNA of the CDR3: TGTGCCAGCAGCTCGAGACACCACTCCTACAGTGAGCAGTTCTTC. Translation gives CASSSRHHSYSEQFF.

In DNA form, the CDR3 reads TGTGCCATCAGTGAGCTCCTAGCGAGTGAGCAGTTCTTC. The encoded protein is CAISELLASEQFF. The chain uses TRBV10-3 and TRBJ2-1, with a tentative D call TRBD2 (6 bases). There are 13 residues in the CDR3. Trimming removed 2 bases from V and 9 bases from J, with 11 bases in between. The V gene's germline CDR1 is ENHRY and CDR2 SYGVKD.

In the case of this clone: Other DNA sequences in this specimen translate into the identical CDR3. This chain connects TRBV5-4 to TRBJ2-5; 11 nucleotides match TRBD2. J was trimmed by 5 bases and V by 1 base; bases with no gene match: 4. The CDR3 length is 15 residues. Germline lookup yields CDR1 SGHNT and CDR2 YYREEE (reference sequence). Here the CDR3 reads CASSLTSGRAETQYF. The CDR3 nucleotides are TGTGCCAGCAGCTTGACTAGCGGGAGAGCCGAGACCCAGTACTTC.

V usage is TRBV7-3 and J usage is TRBJ2-1; TRBD2 matches at 11 bases. V was clipped by 4 bases and J by 6 bases; unmatched bases: 2. Germline values: CDR1 SGHTA, CDR2 FQGTGA. The CDR3 is 14 amino acids. CDR3 in DNA: TGTGCCAGCAGCTCTAGCGGGAGGCTCAATGAGCAGTTCTTC. Translated: CASSSSGRLNEQFF.

This clone was counted once. The CDR3 reads CASISPSYEQYF. The CDR3 DNA reads TGTGCCAGTATTTCCCCCTCCTACGAGCAGTACTTC. The rearrangement links TRBV19 to TRBJ2-7; D is uncertain. The CDR3 sequence is 12 residues long. Germline V gene sequence: CDR1 LNHDA, CDR2 SQIVND (reference sequence). Trimming shortened V by 7 bases and J by 0 bases, and 7 bases separated the two germline ends.

This clone occurred once. The chain links TRBV11-2 to TRBJ2-2; D gene unclear. CDR3 length: 13 residues. Germline lookup yields CDR1 SGHAT and CDR2 FQNNGV. V dropped 4 bases and J dropped 5 bases, with 8 bases sitting between them. Here the CDR3 reads CASSWLVTGELFF. The CDR3 DNA sequence: TGTGCCAGCAGCTGGCTAGTGACCGGGGAGCTGTTTTTT.

This clone was seen just once. This chain uses TRBV9 with TRBJ2-7; D possibly corresponds to TRBD2 (6 bases). Germline assignment: CDR1 SGDLS and CDR2 YYNGEE. The CDR3 runs to 15 residues. V lost 3 bases and J lost 1, with 14 bases in between. CDR3 bases: TGTGCCAGCAGCGCGAGAAACGGAGGGTCCTACGAGCAGTACTTC. This gives the protein CASSARNGGSYEQYF.

The chain uses TRBV19 and TRBJ2-7; 10 nucleotides line up with TRBD1. The CDR3 has 13 residues. The germline V gene has CDR1 LNHDA and CDR2 SQIVND (reference sequence). The J segment lost 5 bases and the V segment lost 7 bases, leaving 5 bases of the junction unmatched. The CDR3 DNA sequence: TGTGCCAGTACGGGACAGGGGATCAACGAGCAGTACTTC. This sequence encodes CASTGQGINEQYF.

This chain joins TRBV9 and TRBJ1-1, with D perhaps matching TRBD1 (6 bases). Germline V CDR1 and CDR2: SGDLS, YYNGEE. The V gene lost 4 bases and the J gene lost 1 base, with 11 bases spanning the gap. There are 14 residues in the CDR3. CDR3 protein: CASSYQQGNTEAFF. The CDR3 region has the DNA TGTGCCAGCAGCTACCAACAGGGGAACACTGAAGCTTTCTTT.

The rearrangement joins TRBV10-1 to TRBJ2-7; maybe TRBD2 (6 bases). Trimming cost V 5 bases and J 3 bases, with 14 bases left between them. The germline CDR1 and CDR2 sequences are WNHNN and SYGVQD (reference sequence). This CDR3 has 14 residues. In DNA, the CDR3 is TGCGCCAGCAGTCCGACTAGGCGCCGCTACGAGCAGTACTTC. Encoded protein: CASSPTRRRYEQYF.

The count of this clone is one. At the DNA level, this CDR3 is encoded by other sequences in the same sample as well. This CDR3 is CASSDRGYGYTF. The CDR3 nucleotides read TGTGCCAGCAGCGACAGGGGGTATGGCTACACCTTC. The V call is TRBV6-1, the J call TRBJ1-2; TRBD1 aligns across 9 bases. The CDR3 loop spans 12 amino acids. CDR1 is MNHNS and CDR2 is SASEGT in the germline V gene. J gave up 5 bases and V 6 bases, and 1 base lay outside the gene matches.

This chain links TRBV5-6 with TRBJ1-5; D possibly corresponds to TRBD1 (5 bases). V was pared by 4 bases and J by 3 bases, with 11 bases between. This CDR3 has 14 residues. Germline V gene sequence: CDR1 SGHDT, CDR2 YYEEEE. As DNA, the CDR3 is TGTGCCAGCAGCCCGGGGGGGAACAATCAGCCCCAGCATTTT. Protein product: CASSPGGNNQPQHF.

This clone showed up just once. The chain joins TRBV25-1 to TRBJ2-7; 7 positions agree with TRBD2. The length of the CDR3 is 15 residues. Germline V lookup: CDR1 MGHDK, CDR2 SYGVNS. Germline trimming cut 0 bases from V and 8 bases from J; bases unmatched to any gene: 10. As DNA, the CDR3 is TGTGCCAGCAGTGAATATCAGGGAGGGCCATGGCAGCAGTACTTC. Residues: CASSEYQGGPWQQYF.

The chain combines TRBV7-2 with TRBJ1-5; TRBD1 matches at 8 bases. Germline CDR1 SGHTA, CDR2 FQGNSA. The CDR3 consists of 15 residues. Trimming cost V 4 bases and J 4 bases; bases outside gene matches: 6. CDR3 residues: CASSYGGQGNQPQHF. CDR3 DNA sequence: TGTGCCAGCAGCTACGGTGGACAGGGTAATCAGCCCCAGCATTTT.

V gene TRBV5-1 combines with J gene TRBJ2-5, with 10 bases aligning to TRBD2. The V gene's germline CDR1 is SGHRS and CDR2 YFSETQ. V lost 3 bases, J lost 5 bases, and 10 bases stayed unmatched. The CDR3 spans 16 residues. The CDR3 nucleotides are TGCGCCAGCAGCTCCCAGGTAGCGGGAGGCGGCGAGACCCAGTACTTC. Translated: CASSSQVAGGGETQYF.

V is TRBV7-2 and J is TRBJ2-4, with D perhaps matching TRBD1 or TRBD2 (6 bases each). V was trimmed by 4 bases and J by 3 bases, leaving 13 bases between them. The CDR3 consists of 15 residues. Germline V CDR1 and CDR2: SGHTA, FQGNSA. The CDR3 DNA reads TGTGCCAGCAGCTCGACAAGGGGGGACAAAAACATTCAGTACTTC. It encodes CASSSTRGDKNIQYF. Variable domain in full (rest from reference TRBV7-2 and TRBJ2-4): GAGVSQSPSNKVTEKGKDVELRCDPISGHTALYWYRQSLGQGLEFLIYFQGNSAPDKSGLPSDRFSAERTGGSVSTLTIQRTQQEDSAVYLCASSSTRGDKNIQYFGAGTRLSVL.

This clone was observed a single time. The V and J genes are TRBV6-5 and TRBJ1-2; a possible D gene is TRBD1 (6 bases). Trimming removed 11 bases at V and 8 bases at J, with 21 bases between. CDR1 is MNHEY and CDR2 is SVGAGI in the germline V gene. This CDR3 comprises 13 residues. The CDR3 sequence is CASRRLGGGGYTF. The CDR3 nucleotides read TGTGCCTCAAGGAGGCTTGGGGGCGGGGGCTACACCTTC.

This chain's CDR3 is CASSPGRSSTDTQYF. The DNA of the CDR3 is TGCGCCAGCAGCCCGGGACGGTCTAGCACAGATACGCAGTATTTT. The V call is TRBV5-1, the J call TRBJ2-3; D is possibly TRBD1 or TRBD2 (5 bases each). Per the germline V gene, CDR1 is SGHRS and CDR2 is YFSETQ. V lost 4 bases and J 0 bases, leaving 12 bases between the germline ends. This CDR3 has 15 residues.

The CDR3 DNA reads as TGTGCCAGCAGCTCCGAGTTTGGTAGCGGGAGGGCCTTCAATGAGCAGTTCTTC. Encoded protein: CASSSEFGSGRAFNEQFF. The rearrangement uses TRBV7-9 and TRBJ2-1; 11 nucleotides agree with TRBD2. The CDR3 has 18 residues. After removal of 4 bases from V and 6 bases from J, the junction contained 14 bases not matched to a gene. Germline CDR1 SEHNR, CDR2 FQNEAQ (reference sequence).

The chain uses TRBV29-1 and TRBJ2-1; 12 bases are a match to TRBD2. Germline V CDR1 and CDR2: SQVTM, ANQGSEA. The V segment lost 1 base and the J segment 3 bases; nucleotides outside the gene matches: 4. The CDR3 totals 16 residues. Here the CDR3 DNA reads TGCAGCGTTGAAGGTTCTAGCGGGAGGGTCTACAATGAGCAGTTCTTC. Its translation is CSVEGSSGRVYNEQFF.

The V gene is TRBV10-3, the J gene TRBJ1-2; D is unclear. The germline V gene encodes CDR1 ENHRY and CDR2 SYGVKD. V was trimmed by 0 bases and J by 4 bases, leaving 6 bases between them. The CDR3 loop spans 13 amino acids. The CDR3 sequence: CAISESIGYGYTF. In DNA form, the CDR3 reads TGTGCCATCAGTGAGTCGATTGGCTATGGCTACACCTTC.

This chain uses TRBV13 with TRBJ2-7, with D perhaps being TRBD1 or TRBD2 (6 bases each). The CDR3 runs 16 residues. CDR1 and CDR2 from the germline V gene are PRHDT and FYEKMQ (reference sequence). V was trimmed by 5 bases and J by 0 bases, leaving 17 bases between them. The CDR3 nucleotides are TGTGCCAGCAGCCCTTTGGGGGCTAGCGACTCCTACGAGCAGTACTTC. Encoded protein: CASSPLGASDSYEQYF.